This T cell receptor (beta chain) came from a study of CD8 T cells in Susac syndrome. Negative isolation yielded CD4+ and CD8+ T cells, and FACS enriched TEMRA cells. Trimming stripped 2 bases from V and 7 bases from J, with 9 bases between. Germline-derived CDR1 and CDR2 are SGHRS and YFSETQ. The CDR3 spans 12 residues. RNA amounts of roughly 0.5 to 1 ug underwent reverse transcription with random hexamers. Amplification of TCR beta CDR3 used immunoSEQ multiplex PCR across 54 Vbeta and 13 Jbeta. Via MiXCR, TCRdb re-called the immunoSEQ multiplex PCR reads, giving one row per CDR3 protein. In the table there are 150,000 to 200,000 distinct CDR3 sequences, roughly 92% of which are singletons.

Sequencing used CD4+ T cells from PBMCs. This chain uses TRBV5-1 with TRBJ1-1; TRBD1 is a possible D gene (5 bases). The sequence came from a human donor in good health. This CDR3 is CASSLSGVEAFF. The DNA for the CDR3 is TGCGCCAGCAGCTTATCGGGGGTTGAAGCTTTCTTT.